This T cell receptor (beta chain) was identified during a study of blood T cell repertoires in COVID-19. V was clipped by 4 bases and J by 6 bases, with 14 bases between them. The CDR3 consists of 14 residues. Germline CDR1 and CDR2: SGHDT and YYEEEE. As originally analysed: Cell counts per sample came from amplifying reference gene primers. This table comes from immunoSEQ multiplex PCR, and its TCRdb copy is limited to in-frame clones, with some not included. That table supplies the V and J calls and clone size; D and trimming were determined from the DNA. The sample carries some 120,000 clones, around two thirds recorded once.

What was sequenced was peripheral blood. The chain combines TRBV5-6 with TRBJ1-5, with D maybe TRBD1 (6 bases). The origin of this receptor is a woman in her 70s with acute or convalescent COVID-19. The CDR3 loop is CASSLNREGQPQHF. In DNA, the CDR3 is TGTGCCAGCAGCCTTAACAGGGAGGGTCAGCCCCAGCATTTT.